The TCR beta chain described here comes from a study of glioma-infiltrating T cells after dendritic cell vaccination. Study-wide background: Dendritic cell vaccination trial patients had either newly diagnosed or recurrent glioblastoma. Autologous tumor lysate-pulsed dendritic cell vaccination was given between 2003 and 2012. Overall study results and limits: Survival was not directly related to TCR clonality in these patients. Higher pretreatment TIL content predicted longer progression-free time and survival.

CDR3 length equals 16 residues. Trimming at V came to 5 bases and at J to 10 bases, leaving 11 bases not matched to a gene. In germline, CDR1 is MNHNY, CDR2 SVGAGI (reference sequence). A remark on this clone: What it recognizes is unknown.

Time point noted: after dendritic cell vaccination, including at tumor progression/relapse. Repertoires were generated with immunoSEQ multiplex PCR, while TCRdb's copy carries only in-frame clones and drops some. The sample contains 98,000 or so clones, around 80% of which appear only once. The V call is TRBV6-6, the J call TRBJ1-6; 10 positions match TRBD1. Sequenced material: blood, taken after dendritic cell vaccination. This receptor was obtained from a human donor with glioblastoma. CDR3 residues: CASSLRSGQGNSPLHF. The CDR3 nucleotides read TGTGCCAGCAGTCTAAGGTCGGGACAGGGGAACTCACCCCTCCACTTT.